Sequencing of this T cell receptor beta chain was carried out in a study of cytomegalovirus exposure and HLA in healthy donors. Study-level information: Genetic ancestry analysis placed approximately 78% of the 300 to 500 donors that were genotyped in the Caucasian-associated cluster.

Study-level results: Some V segments, including TRBV6-2 and TRBV6-3, were excluded as indistinguishable. The authors listed 150 to 200 TCR beta chains as cytomegalovirus-associated.

This clone occurred a few times. Its specificity is unknown. The PCR was carried out with 60 Vbeta primers and 13 Jbeta primers. Authors' analysis steps: In a later analysis, about 12 million of 65 million to 90 million unique beta chains occurred in at least two donors. Sequencing used immunoSEQ multiplex PCR; TCRdb keeps in-frame clones, though not all of them. Clone size and the V and J calls come from that table; the DNA yielded D and trimming. The sample yields around 120,000 clones, 60% to 85% seen once. The CDR3 covers 14 residues. Germline V gene lookup returns CDR1 LGHNA and CDR2 YSLEER. The V end lost 1 base, the J end lost 9 bases, and 13 bases lay between the germline ends.

This receptor was obtained from a woman between 40 and 50 years old in good health and CMV-seropositive. The source material was PBMCs. The rearrangement uses TRBV4-3 and TRBJ2-1, with D maybe TRBD1 (5 bases). This CDR3 reads CASSQVSRDGEQFF. The CDR3 DNA follows: TGCGCCAGCAGCCAAGTGTCCAGGGATGGTGAGCAGTTCTTC.